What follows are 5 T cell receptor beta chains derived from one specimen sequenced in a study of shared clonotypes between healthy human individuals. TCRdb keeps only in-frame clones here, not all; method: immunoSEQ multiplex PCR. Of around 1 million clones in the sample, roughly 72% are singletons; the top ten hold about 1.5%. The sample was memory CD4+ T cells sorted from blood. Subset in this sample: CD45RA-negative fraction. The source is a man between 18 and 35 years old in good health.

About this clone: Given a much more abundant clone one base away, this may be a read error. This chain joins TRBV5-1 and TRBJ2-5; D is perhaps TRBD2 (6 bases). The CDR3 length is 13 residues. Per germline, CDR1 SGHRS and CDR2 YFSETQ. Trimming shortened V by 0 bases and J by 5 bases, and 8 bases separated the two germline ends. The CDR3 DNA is TGCGCCAGCAGCTTGGCCCGGGGGGAGACCCAGTACTTC. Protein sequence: CASSLARGETQYF.

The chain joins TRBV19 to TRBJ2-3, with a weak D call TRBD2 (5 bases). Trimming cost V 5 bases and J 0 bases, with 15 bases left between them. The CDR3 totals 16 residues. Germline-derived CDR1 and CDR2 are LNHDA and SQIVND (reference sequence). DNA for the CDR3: TGTGCCAGTAGTCCGGCTAGCTCTTCTAGCACAGATACGCAGTATTTT. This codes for CASSPASSSSTDTQYF.

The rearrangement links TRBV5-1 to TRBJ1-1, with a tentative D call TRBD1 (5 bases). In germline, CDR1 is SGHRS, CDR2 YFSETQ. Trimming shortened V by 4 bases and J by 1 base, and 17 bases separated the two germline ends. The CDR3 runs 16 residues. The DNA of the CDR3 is TGCGCCAGCAGCCCCGGACACTCCACGAAGAACACTGAAGCTTTCTTT. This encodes CASSPGHSTKNTEAFF.

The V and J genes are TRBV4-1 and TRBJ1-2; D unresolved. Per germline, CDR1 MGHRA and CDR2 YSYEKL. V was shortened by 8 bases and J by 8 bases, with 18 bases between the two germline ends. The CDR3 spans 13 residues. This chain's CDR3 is CASAGDRSAGYTF. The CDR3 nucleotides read TGCGCCAGCGCTGGAGACCGATCAGCGGGCTACACCTTC.

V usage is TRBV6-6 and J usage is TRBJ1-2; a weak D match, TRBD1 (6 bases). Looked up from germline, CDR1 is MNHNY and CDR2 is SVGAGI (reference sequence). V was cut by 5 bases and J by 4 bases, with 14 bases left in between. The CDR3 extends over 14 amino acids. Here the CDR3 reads CASSARQEIYGYTF. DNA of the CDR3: TGTGCCAGCAGTGCCCGACAGGAAATCTATGGCTACACCTTC.